This passage covers 31 T cell receptor beta chains from one sample sequenced in a study of T cells in Graves' hyperthyroidism and ophthalmopathy. Amplification targeted TCR beta CDR3 regions from RNA transcripts. Researchers ran a first-round RT-PCR on the TCR CDR3 using the HTBI primer set. Via MiXCR, TCRdb re-called the multiplex PCR reads, giving one row per CDR3 protein. Of 80,000 to 100,000 distinct CDR3 sequences in the sample, around 37% were seen once. Specimen: peripheral blood or thyroid tissue (not recorded which). The receptors stem from a woman in her 30s with Graves' hyperthyroidism.

In its sample, this clonotype is large. This chain joins TRBV2 and TRBJ1-5, with D possibly being TRBD1 (6 bases). The V end was cut by 2 bases, the J end by 1 base, with 6 bases between. Germline V gives CDR1 SNHLY, CDR2 FYNNEI. The CDR3 totals 14 residues. The CDR3 reads CASSEQGSNQPQHF. CDR3 in DNA: TGTGCCAGCAGTGAACAGGGGAGCAATCAGCCCCAGCATTTT.

There are many counts of this clonotype. This chain joins TRBV20-1 and TRBJ2-7; D remains unclear. CDR1 and CDR2 (germline): DFQATT, SNEGSKA (reference sequence). Trimming removed 0 bases from V and 3 bases from J, with 9 bases in between. The CDR3 covers 13 residues. CDR3 in amino acids: CSARERPSYEQYF. The DNA for the CDR3 is TGCAGTGCTAGAGAGCGGCCCAGCTACGAGCAGTACTTC.

This clonotype was counted many times. V and J are TRBV11-2 and TRBJ1-5; D is unclear. The CDR3 totals 14 residues. V lost 4 bases and J lost 3, with 10 bases in between. Germline CDR1 is SGHAT and CDR2 is FQNNGV. CDR3 amino acids: CASSCPRPNQPQHF. The DNA of the CDR3 is TGTGCCAGCAGCTGTCCCCGGCCCAATCAGCCCCAGCATTTT.

The V call is TRBV5-1, the J call TRBJ2-3, with 9 bases aligning to TRBD2. CDR3 length equals 20 residues. The V segment lost 0 bases and the J segment 2 bases; nucleotides outside the gene matches: 16. Germline CDR1 reads SGHRS; CDR2 reads YFSETQ. In DNA, the CDR3 is TGCGCCAGCAGCTTGGGTTTTTCGAGGCTAGCGGGATATTTCACAGATACGCAGTATTTT. Protein: CASSLGFSRLAGYFTDTQYF.

This clonotype was counted many times. The junction departs from germline at one end; a sequencing error may be responsible. The gene calls are TRBV3-1 and TRBJ2-7; perhaps TRBD2 as D (5 bases). The CDR3 runs to 12 residues. Germline loops: CDR1 LGHDT, CDR2 YNNKEL (reference sequence). The CDR3 nucleotides are TGTGCCAGCAGCCATGGACTCGCCACCACGAACTTC. This translates into CASSHGLATTNF.

This clonotype has a count of ten or more. V is TRBV7-2 and J is TRBJ1-5, with 9 bases fitting TRBD1. The junction had 3 bases not matched to a gene; V was cut back by 4 bases and J by 5 bases. Germline CDR1 reads SGHTA; CDR2 reads FQGNSA. The CDR3 covers 14 residues. CDR3 region: CASSYRTGDQPQHF. As DNA, the CDR3 is TGTGCCAGCAGCTACCGGACAGGGGATCAGCCCCAGCATTTT.

Note on this clonotype: The junction and the germline gene differ at one end; a read error may be behind it. The gene calls are TRBV7-9 and TRBJ1-1; 12 bases are shared with TRBD1. Germline CDR1 SEHNR, CDR2 FQNEAQ (reference sequence). The CDR3 covers 16 residues. The CDR3 DNA reads TGCGCCAGCAGCCCCGGGACAGGGGGCGCTGGGACTGAAGCTTTCTTT. Residues: CASSPGTGGAGTEAFF. Combining the CDR3 with reference TRBV7-9 and TRBJ1-1 gives the whole variable domain DTGVSQNPRHKITKRGQNVTFRCDPISEHNRLYWYRQTLGQGPEFLTYFQNEAQLEKSRLLSDRFSAERPKGSFSTLEIQRTEQGDSAMYLCASSPGTGGAGTEAFFGQGTRLTVV.

This clonotype was observed many times. Here the CDR3 reads CASSVRLAAGELFF. The CDR3 nucleotides are TGTGCCAGCAGCGTTCGGCTAGCGGCCGGGGAGCTGTTTTTT. The chain couples TRBV9 to TRBJ2-2; 7 bases align to TRBD2. V lost 2 bases and J lost 6; bases outside the gene matches: 4. This CDR3 contains 14 residues. The germline CDR1 and CDR2 sequences are SGDLS and YYNGEE.

The sample holds a few counts of this clonotype. The chain has TRBV28 and TRBJ1-5; maybe TRBD1 (5 bases). CDR3 length equals 15 residues. Germline loops: CDR1 MDHEN, CDR2 SYDVKM. The V and J ends lost 6 bases and 5 bases respectively, with 17 bases between them. DNA of the CDR3: TGTGCCAGCAGCGTGGAGCAAGGGACCGATCAGCCCCAGCATTTT. Translation: CASSVEQGTDQPQHF.

The chain combines TRBV2 with TRBJ2-5; a possible D gene is TRBD2 (7 bases). V lost 4 bases and J 2 bases, leaving 11 bases between the germline ends. This CDR3 comprises 14 residues. Per germline, CDR1 SNHLY and CDR2 FYNNEI. The CDR3 loop reads CASSVGGRQETQYF. CDR3 in DNA: TGTGCCAGCAGTGTCGGGGGGCGGCAAGAGACCCAGTACTTC.

This clonotype was found many times. The V and J genes are TRBV13 and TRBJ2-7, with D possibly matching TRBD1 (6 bases). The CDR3 is 16 amino acids. V lost 6 bases, J lost 1 base, and 19 bases lay in between. Per the germline V gene, CDR1 is PRHDT and CDR2 is FYEKMQ (reference sequence). DNA of the CDR3: TGTGCCAGCAGTTTCAGGGGCTCCACTGTATCCTACGAGCAGTACTTC. Residues: CASSFRGSTVSYEQYF.

About this clonotype: At one of its ends the junction is not consistent with the germline gene, which may arise from a read error. This chain joins TRBV10-1 and TRBJ2-6; TRBD1 aligns across 8 bases. The length of the CDR3 is 12 residues. Germline V gene sequence: CDR1 WNHNN, CDR2 SYGVQD (reference sequence). The CDR3, as DNA: TGCGCCAGCAGTGAGAACAGGGGGTCTGAAGCTTTC. The encoded protein is CASSENRGSEAF.

Remarks on this clonotype: A read error is likely, as this CDR3 ends without the conserved phenylalanine or tryptophan. This sequence joins TRBV11-2 and TRBJ2-7; D not resolved. The CDR3 has 12 amino acids. Germline lookup yields CDR1 SGHAT and CDR2 FQNNGV. The CDR3 DNA reads TGTGCCTGCAGTCCCCGGACGCCCGAGCAGTACTCC. It translates to CACSPRTPEQYS.

The V call is TRBV5-6, the J call TRBJ1-5; TRBD1 might be the D (5 bases). The CDR3 length is 16 residues. V lost 4 bases and J 2 bases, leaving 16 bases between the germline ends. From germline, CDR1 is SGHDT and CDR2 YYEEEE. The CDR3 DNA is TGTGCCAGCAGCGAAACGGGGGGGTGGGGCAATCAGCCCCAGCATTTT. As protein: CASSETGGWGNQPQHF.

This clonotype has a count of ten or more. The chain combines TRBV7-9 with TRBJ1-5; no clear D gene. With 3 bases removed from V and 5 bases from J, the gap between germline ends came to 8 bases. This CDR3 region has 13 residues. CDR1 and CDR2 (germline): SEHNR, FQNEAQ (reference sequence). The CDR3, as DNA: TGTGCCAGCAGCTTGTTCGGTGATCAGCCCCAGCATTTT. Protein: CASSLFGDQPQHF. The variable domain in full, completed from reference TRBV7-9 and TRBJ1-5, reads DTGVSQNPRHKITKRGQNVTFRCDPISEHNRLYWYRQTLGQGPEFLTYFQNEAQLEKSRLLSDRFSAERPKGSFSTLEIQRTEQGDSAMYLCASSLFGDQPQHFGDGTRLSIL.

The CDR3 loop is CSARILAGQETQYF. CDR3 coding DNA: TGCAGTGCTAGAATACTAGCGGGTCAAGAGACCCAGTACTTC. The rearrangement uses TRBV20-1 and TRBJ2-5, with 9 positions matching TRBD2. Germline values: CDR1 DFQATT, CDR2 SNEGSKA (reference sequence). CDR3 length: 14 residues. V shed 2 bases, J shed 2 bases, and the junction held 3 bases outside the gene matches.

This clonotype was picked up many times. The rearrangement joins TRBV7-2 to TRBJ1-2; TRBD1 aligns across 7 bases. The CDR3 consists of 17 residues. CDR1 and CDR2 from the germline V gene are SGHTA and FQGNSA. V lost 2 bases, J lost 2 bases, and 11 bases stayed unmatched. The DNA of the CDR3 is TGTGCCAGCAGCTTAAGGCACTCCGGGACAGACAACTATGGCTACACCTTC. Protein: CASSLRHSGTDNYGYTF. Full variable domain (rest looked up from reference TRBV7-2 and TRBJ1-2): GAGVSQSPSNKVTEKGKDVELRCDPISGHTALYWYRQSLGQGLEFLIYFQGNSAPDKSGLPSDRFSAERTGGSVSTLTIQRTQQEDSAVYLCASSLRHSGTDNYGYTFGSGTRLTVV.

The genes are TRBV6-6 and TRBJ2-3; 9 bases are a match to TRBD2. CDR1 is MNHNY, CDR2 SVGAGI, per germline (reference sequence). This CDR3 is 16 amino acids long. V trimming: 6 bases; J trimming: 0 bases; junction bases outside the gene matches: 7. The CDR3: CASSLLTSGSTDTQYF. The DNA of the CDR3 is TGTGCCAGCAGCCTCTTGACTAGCGGAAGCACAGATACGCAGTATTTT.

This clonotype was counted ten times or more. V is TRBV4-2 and J is TRBJ2-5; D ambiguous. CDR1 LGHNA and CDR2 YNFKEQ come from the germline V gene. The CDR3 runs to 17 residues. Trimming pared 0 bases from V and 5 bases from J, leaving 19 bases between. CDR3 loop: CASSQEMAMIITETQYF. CDR3 bases: TGTGCCAGCAGCCAAGAGATGGCTATGATTATCACGGAGACCCAGTACTTC.

As regards this clonotype: Mismatch with germline at one junction end may stem from a read error. J is TRBJ1-4 and V is TRBV20-1; 8 nucleotides line up with TRBD1. The CDR3 has 15 amino acids. CDR1 is DFQATT, CDR2 SNEGSKA, per germline (reference sequence). The CDR3 bases are TGCAGTGCTAGAGATCCTCGGACAGGGAATGGAAAACTGTTTTTT. The encoded protein is CSARDPRTGNGKLFF.

As regards this clonotype: This may be a read error: a much more frequent sequence differs by one nucleotide. A read error is likely, as this CDR3 ends without the conserved phenylalanine or tryptophan. The chain is built from TRBV27 and TRBJ2-7, with TRBD2 matching 7 bases. The CDR3 spans 13 residues. J gave up 7 bases and V 6 bases, and 9 bases lay outside the gene matches. Looked up from germline, CDR1 is MNHEY and CDR2 is SMNVEV (reference sequence). The CDR3 region is CASRIGGSGEQYS. Here the CDR3 DNA reads TGTGCCAGCAGGATAGGCGGGAGTGGTGAGCAGTACTCC.

The chain links TRBV7-9 to TRBJ1-2, with a weak D call TRBD1 (5 bases). V lost 5 bases and J 0 bases, leaving 10 bases between the germline ends. CDR3 length equals 14 residues. Germline CDR1 is SEHNR and CDR2 is FQNEAQ (reference sequence). DNA of the CDR3: TGTGCCAGCAGCACACAAGGGGCTAACTATGGCTACACCTTC. Encoded protein: CASSTQGANYGYTF.

This chain connects TRBV20-1 to TRBJ1-2; D remains unclear. Per germline, CDR1 DFQATT and CDR2 SNEGSKA (reference sequence). The CDR3 consists of 14 residues. The V end lost 5 bases, the J end lost 4 bases, and 17 bases lay between the germline ends. The CDR3 nucleotides read TGCAGTGCTCCACCCACTAGGAGTGTCTATGGCTACACCTTC. This gives the protein CSAPPTRSVYGYTF.

This clonotype was observed at least ten times. The V and J genes are TRBV5-4 and TRBJ2-7, with D tentatively TRBD2 (6 bases). CDR3 length: 13 amino acids. CDR1 and CDR2 from the germline V gene are SGHNT and YYREEE (reference sequence). V lost 2 bases and J lost 7, with 13 bases in between. The CDR3, as DNA: TGTGCCAGCAGCTTATTTAGCGGAGTAGAGCAGTACTTC. It is translated as CASSLFSGVEQYF.

The J gene is TRBJ1-3, the V gene TRBV9; no definite D call. Trimming stripped 4 bases from V and 1 base from J, with 9 bases between. Germline CDR1 and CDR2: SGDLS and YYNGEE. The CDR3 covers 14 residues. CDR3 sequence (DNA): TGTGCCAGCAGCCCTCACTCTTCTGGAAACACCATATATTTT. Its protein is CASSPHSSGNTIYF. Filled out from reference TRBV9 and TRBJ1-3, the complete variable domain reads DSGVTQTPKHLITATGQRVTLRCSPRSGDLSVYWYQQSLDQGLQFLIQYYNGEERAKGNILERFSAQQFPDLHSELNLSSLELGDSALYFCASSPHSSGNTIYFGEGSWLTVV.

The chain couples TRBV27 to TRBJ2-7, with D perhaps TRBD2 (6 bases). Trimming took 3 bases from V and 0 from J, leaving 9 bases between them. The V gene's germline CDR1 is MNHEY and CDR2 SMNVEV (reference sequence). The CDR3 consists of 14 residues. Here the CDR3 DNA reads TGTGCCAGCAGTTTCCGGGGGAGCTCCTACGAGCAGTACTTC. Protein sequence: CASSFRGSSYEQYF.

This clonotype was recorded at least ten times. The gene calls are TRBV7-6 and TRBJ2-5; TRBD2 might be the D (6 bases). CDR1 is SGHVS, CDR2 FNYEAQ, per germline. V shed 1 base and J shed 5 bases, with 14 bases lying between them. The CDR3 is made up of 15 amino acids. CDR3 in amino acids: CASSLGRLVGETQYF. The DNA for the CDR3 is TGTGCCAGCAGCTTAGGTCGACTAGTCGGCGAGACCCAGTACTTC.

This clonotype was observed at least ten times. This sequence joins TRBV28 and TRBJ1-5; D may be TRBD1 (6 bases). CDR3 size: 15 residues. V lost 10 bases and J 0 bases, leaving 16 bases between the germline ends. Germline V gene lookup returns CDR1 MDHEN and CDR2 SYDVKM. CDR3 residues: CATLGGGTSNQPQHF. CDR3 sequence (DNA): TGTGCCACCTTGGGGGGGGGCACTAGCAATCAGCCCCAGCATTTT.

This clonotype was observed many times. The chain recombines TRBV4-1 with TRBJ2-7; weak D call: TRBD2 (5 bases). Trimming took 3 bases from V and 4 from J, leaving 19 bases between them. The CDR3 extends over 16 amino acids. Germline V CDR1 and CDR2: MGHRA, YSYEKL. For the CDR3, the DNA is TGCGCCAGCAGCCAGGGGTTCATCGGGAAATTGTACGAGCAGTACTTC. This codes for CASSQGFIGKLYEQYF.

This clonotype was recorded at least ten times. The V call is TRBV20-1, the J call TRBJ1-2; maybe TRBD1 (6 bases). Trimming took 6 bases from V and 7 from J, leaving 12 bases between them. CDR1 DFQATT and CDR2 SNEGSKA come from the germline V gene (reference sequence). This CDR3 has 11 residues. The CDR3 DNA is TGCAGTGCAAAACAGGGAGCTGGCTACACCTTC. Amino acids: CSAKQGAGYTF.

The chain combines TRBV6-5 with TRBJ2-7; possibly TRBD1 or TRBD2 for D (7 bases each). Trimming left V 4 bases short and J 2 bases short, with 15 bases between. The CDR3 spans 15 residues. CDR1 and CDR2 from the germline V gene are MNHEY and SVGAGI. CDR3 loop: CASSLWAGGAYEQYF. CDR3 DNA sequence: TGTGCCAGCAGTTTATGGGCAGGGGGGGCCTACGAGCAGTACTTC.